The 3 T cell receptor beta chains below were found in one sample sequenced in a study of blood T cell repertoires in COVID-19. Profiled with immunoSEQ multiplex PCR; TCRdb holds only in-frame clones, not every one. Altogether some 150,000 clones are present, 85% to 90% being singletons, with the ten largest covering about 10%. Sequenced input: peripheral blood. These receptors all stem from a woman of 80 years or more with acute or convalescent COVID-19.

This chain uses TRBV30 with TRBJ1-6, with a weak D call TRBD1 (5 bases). V was pared by 1 base and J by 7 bases, with 14 bases between. This CDR3 has 15 residues. CDR1 is GTSNPN and CDR2 is SVGIG in the germline V gene (reference sequence). Here the CDR3 reads CAWSALRGTNSPLHF. The CDR3 DNA sequence: TGTGCCTGGAGTGCCCTCCGGGGGACCAATTCACCCCTCCACTTT.

Concerning this clone: The sample contains more than one DNA sequence encoding this CDR3. The chain has TRBV2 and TRBJ1-2; D is unresolved. This CDR3 is 12 amino acids long. Trimming removed 1 base at V and 4 bases at J, with 4 bases between. The germline gives CDR1 SNHLY, CDR2 FYNNEI. CDR3 protein: CASSEVSYGYTF. The CDR3 DNA is TGTGCCAGCAGTGAAGTGAGCTATGGCTACACCTTC.

This clone was picked up one time. J is TRBJ2-1 and V is TRBV6-5; possibly TRBD2 for D (6 bases). In germline, CDR1 is MNHEY, CDR2 SVGAGI. V was pared by 6 bases and J by 9 bases, with 18 bases between. CDR3 length equals 14 residues. CDR3 coding DNA: TGTGCCAGCAGGAAAGGGGACTTGGGAAGTGAGCAGTTCTTC. Translation gives CASRKGDLGSEQFF.